Listed below are T cell receptor beta chains from one sample, sequenced in a study of blood T cell repertoires in COVID-19. TCRdb's copy holds only in-frame clones and misses some; the assay was immunoSEQ multiplex PCR. The table includes a few hundred thousand clones, about 86% detected once. The sample consisted of peripheral blood. The receptors originated from a woman aged 45 to 65 with acute or convalescent COVID-19. The CDR3 runs from the conserved cysteine through the conserved F or W. Fields, in order: CDR3 protein, CDR3 DNA, D gene, V gene, clone size, J gene. A D gene is named only where the DNA matches it firmly. Not all rows give a size; the values are once, few, many and, for expanded clones, a class.

CDR3aa: CASSLFTGRLSGNTIYF; CDR3nt: TGTGCCAGCAGCTTATTTACCGGGAGACTCTCTGGAAACACCATATATTTT; d_gene: NA; v_gene: TRBV7-9; abundance: NA; j_gene: TRBJ1-3
CDR3aa: CASSATGGEQYF; CDR3nt: TGTGCCAGCAGCGCGACAGGCGGCGAGCAGTACTTC; d_gene: NA; v_gene: TRBV5-6; abundance: NA; j_gene: TRBJ2-7
CDR3aa: CASSHRASGANTGELFF; CDR3nt: TGTGCCAGCAGCCACCGGGCTAGCGGAGCGAACACCGGGGAGCTGTTTTTT; d_gene: TRBD2; v_gene: TRBV7-9; abundance: NA; j_gene: TRBJ2-2
CDR3aa: CASSQEAGRDEQYF; CDR3nt: TGCGCCAGCAGCCAAGAAGCGGGGAGGGACGAGCAGTACTTC; d_gene: TRBD2; v_gene: TRBV4-1; abundance: few; j_gene: TRBJ2-7
CDR3aa: CASSESGYGYTF; CDR3nt: TGTGCCAGCAGTGAATCGGGCTATGGCTACACCTTC; d_gene: NA; v_gene: TRBV2; abundance: NA; j_gene: TRBJ1-2
CDR3aa: CASSYWLANQETQYF; CDR3nt: TGTGCCAGCAGTTACTGGCTAGCGAACCAAGAGACCCAGTACTTC; d_gene: NA; v_gene: TRBV6-5; abundance: NA; j_gene: TRBJ2-5
CDR3aa: CASSIPGGRDQPQHF; CDR3nt: TGTGCCAGTAGTATTCCCGGGGGTAGGGATCAGCCCCAGCATTTT; d_gene: NA; v_gene: TRBV19; abundance: NA; j_gene: TRBJ1-5
CDR3aa: CASSQVGTANSPLHF; CDR3nt: TGCGCCAGCAGCCAAGTAGGGACAGCCAATTCACCCCTCCACTTT; d_gene: TRBD1; v_gene: TRBV4-1; abundance: NA; j_gene: TRBJ1-6
CDR3aa: CATSDGTGTGVAQHF; CDR3nt: TGTGCCACCAGTGATGGGACAGGTACAGGGGTAGCCCAGCATTTT; d_gene: TRBD1; v_gene: TRBV24-1; abundance: NA; j_gene: TRBJ1-5
CDR3aa: CASSWGQGAEKLFF; CDR3nt: TGCGCCAGCAGCTGGGGACAGGGGGCCGAAAAACTGTTTTTT; d_gene: TRBD1; v_gene: TRBV5-1; abundance: NA; j_gene: TRBJ1-4
CDR3aa: CASSFASGVRADTQYF; CDR3nt: TGTGCCAGCAGCTTTGCTAGCGGGGTGCGGGCAGATACGCAGTATTTT; d_gene: TRBD2; v_gene: TRBV7-9; abundance: once; j_gene: TRBJ2-3
CDR3aa: CSVRGGTGVNEQFF; CDR3nt: TGCAGCGTTCGAGGGGGGACAGGGGTAAATGAGCAGTTCTTC; d_gene: TRBD1; v_gene: TRBV29-1; abundance: NA; j_gene: TRBJ2-1
CDR3aa: CAWIPILTAPQETQYF; CDR3nt: TGTGCCTGGATCCCTATTTTGACAGCCCCTCAAGAGACCCAGTACTTC; d_gene: NA; v_gene: TRBV30; abundance: once; j_gene: TRBJ2-5
CDR3aa: CASSPSPGQVPYSNQPQHF; CDR3nt: TGTGCCAGCAGCCCTTCACCGGGACAGGTTCCTTATAGCAATCAGCCCCAGCATTTT; d_gene: TRBD1; v_gene: TRBV3-1/TRBV3-2; abundance: few; j_gene: TRBJ1-5
CDR3aa: CASSVLAGVSGELFF; CDR3nt: TGTGCCAGCAGTGTACTAGCGGGGGTGTCCGGGGAGCTGTTTTTT; d_gene: TRBD2; v_gene: TRBV6-2/TRBV6-3; abundance: NA; j_gene: TRBJ2-2
CDR3aa: CASSLAGTDQPQHF; CDR3nt: TGCGCCAGCAGCTTGGCCGGGACTGATCAGCCCCAGCATTTT; d_gene: NA; v_gene: TRBV5-1; abundance: NA; j_gene: TRBJ1-5
CDR3aa: CASSLPAGGTQYF; CDR3nt: TGTGCCAGCAGCTTGCCGGCCGGAGGGACCCAGTACTTC; d_gene: NA; v_gene: TRBV7-9; abundance: NA; j_gene: TRBJ2-5
CDR3aa: CAWSVSRSTGNQPQHF; CDR3nt: TGTGCCTGGAGTGTAAGTCGTTCGACAGGCAATCAGCCCCAGCATTTT; d_gene: NA; v_gene: TRBV30; abundance: NA; j_gene: TRBJ1-5
CDR3aa: CSVGQGTRGYTF; CDR3nt: TGCAGCGTCGGACAGGGAACGAGAGGCTACACCTTC; d_gene: TRBD1; v_gene: TRBV29-1; abundance: once; j_gene: TRBJ1-2
CDR3aa: CASKRTYNSPLHF; CDR3nt: TGTGCCAGCAAGAGAACTTATAATTCACCCCTCCACTTT; d_gene: NA; v_gene: TRBV12-3/TRBV12-4; abundance: once; j_gene: TRBJ1-6
CDR3aa: CASSLSSNQPQHF; CDR3nt: TGTGCCAGCAGTTTGAGTTCCAATCAGCCCCAGCATTTT; d_gene: NA; v_gene: TRBV12-3/TRBV12-4; abundance: NA; j_gene: TRBJ1-5
CDR3aa: CAISLRENTEAFF; CDR3nt: TGTGCCATCAGCCTGAGGGAGAACACTGAAGCTTTCTTT; d_gene: NA; v_gene: TRBV10-3; abundance: once; j_gene: TRBJ1-1
CDR3aa: CATSGWSYNEQFF; CDR3nt: TGTGCCACCTCAGGGTGGTCCTACAATGAGCAGTTCTTC; d_gene: NA; v_gene: TRBV19; abundance: NA; j_gene: TRBJ2-1
CDR3aa: CASSIEGGRYGYTF; CDR3nt: TGTGCCAGTAGTATAGAGGGGGGACGGTATGGCTACACCTTC; d_gene: NA; v_gene: TRBV19; abundance: NA; j_gene: TRBJ1-2
CDR3aa: CAWGQGDQPQHF; CDR3nt: TGTGCCTGGGGGCAGGGGGATCAGCCCCAGCATTTT; d_gene: TRBD1; v_gene: TRBV30; abundance: NA; j_gene: TRBJ1-5
CDR3aa: CASSNPSGRGTGELFF; CDR3nt: TGCGCCAGCAGCAACCCTAGCGGGAGAGGTACCGGGGAGCTGTTTTTT; d_gene: TRBD2; v_gene: TRBV5-1; abundance: few; j_gene: TRBJ2-2
CDR3aa: CASSLRQVGVRNYGYTF; CDR3nt: TGCGCCAGCAGCTTGAGGCAGGTCGGGGTGAGAAACTATGGCTACACCTTC; d_gene: NA; v_gene: TRBV5-1; abundance: NA; j_gene: TRBJ1-2
CDR3aa: CASRIGQGKKDGYTF; CDR3nt: TGTGCCAGCAGAATAGGACAGGGAAAGAAGGATGGCTACACCTTC; d_gene: NA; v_gene: TRBV21-1; abundance: NA; j_gene: TRBJ1-2
CDR3aa: CASSQGQTYQETQYF; CDR3nt: TGTGCCAGCAGCCAGGGACAGACGTACCAAGAGACCCAGTACTTC; d_gene: TRBD1; v_gene: TRBV3-1/TRBV3-2; abundance: NA; j_gene: TRBJ2-5
CDR3aa: CSVGQGNYEQYF; CDR3nt: TGCAGCGTTGGACAGGGTAACTACGAGCAGTACTTC; d_gene: TRBD1; v_gene: TRBV29-1; abundance: NA; j_gene: TRBJ2-7
CDR3aa: CASGLVQFAGGRSEQYF; CDR3nt: TGTGCTAGTGGTTTGGTCCAATTCGCGGGAGGGCGGAGCGAGCAGTACTTC; d_gene: TRBD2; v_gene: TRBV12-5; abundance: few; j_gene: TRBJ2-7
CDR3aa: CASSLRGGGSYEQYF; CDR3nt: TGTGCCAGCAGCCTAAGGGGTGGGGGGTCCTACGAGCAGTACTTC; d_gene: NA; v_gene: TRBV27; abundance: NA; j_gene: TRBJ2-7
CDR3aa: CSVAAQFGGEQFF; CDR3nt: TGCAGCGTTGCGGCCCAGTTTGGAGGTGAGCAGTTCTTC; d_gene: NA; v_gene: TRBV29-1; abundance: NA; j_gene: TRBJ2-1
CDR3aa: CASSHGQPNQPQHF; CDR3nt: TGTGCCAGCAGCCACGGACAGCCAAATCAGCCCCAGCATTTT; d_gene: NA; v_gene: TRBV3-1/TRBV3-2; abundance: NA; j_gene: TRBJ1-5
CDR3aa: CASSKGGAGGPSEQYF; CDR3nt: TGTGCCAGCAGCAAGGGGGGGGCGGGAGGGCCGAGCGAGCAGTACTTC; d_gene: NA; v_gene: TRBV21-1; abundance: NA; j_gene: TRBJ2-7
CDR3aa: CASSYLGGQYF; CDR3nt: TGTGCCAGCAGTTACCTCGGAGGGCAGTACTTC; d_gene: NA; v_gene: TRBV6-2/TRBV6-3; abundance: NA; j_gene: TRBJ2-7
CDR3aa: CASSLARTGGNTGELFF; CDR3nt: TGCGCCAGCAGCTTGGCCAGGACAGGGGGCAACACCGGGGAGCTGTTTTTT; d_gene: TRBD1; v_gene: TRBV5-1; abundance: many; j_gene: TRBJ2-2
CDR3aa: CATSSGPSSYNEQFF; CDR3nt: TGTGCCACCAGTAGCGGTCCGAGCTCCTACAATGAGCAGTTCTTC; d_gene: NA; v_gene: TRBV15; abundance: NA; j_gene: TRBJ2-1
CDR3aa: CASSLVSGSTDTQYF; CDR3nt: TGTGCCAGCAGCTTGGTGAGCGGATCCACAGATACGCAGTATTTT; d_gene: NA; v_gene: TRBV5-5; abundance: NA; j_gene: TRBJ2-3
CDR3aa: CASSSTGTGDEKLFF; CDR3nt: TGTGCCAGCAGCTCGACCGGGACAGGTGATGAAAAACTGTTTTTT; d_gene: TRBD1; v_gene: TRBV7-2; abundance: NA; j_gene: TRBJ1-4
CDR3aa: CASSPEVGLNQPQHF; CDR3nt: TGTGCCAGCTCACCGGAGGTAGGCCTTAATCAGCCCCAGCATTTT; d_gene: NA; v_gene: TRBV18; abundance: NA; j_gene: TRBJ1-5
CDR3aa: CASSPPGQGIREKLFF; CDR3nt: TGTGCCAGCTCACCACCGGGACAGGGTATTCGGGAAAAACTGTTTTTT; d_gene: TRBD1; v_gene: TRBV18; abundance: NA; j_gene: TRBJ1-4
CDR3aa: CAWSAGFSSNSPLHF; CDR3nt: TGTGCCTGGAGCGCAGGGTTTAGTAGTAATTCACCCCTCCACTTT; d_gene: NA; v_gene: TRBV30; abundance: few; j_gene: TRBJ1-6
CDR3aa: CASSYGLAGAFYNEQFF; CDR3nt: TGTGCCAGCAGTTACGGGCTAGCGGGGGCCTTCTACAATGAGCAGTTCTTC; d_gene: TRBD2; v_gene: TRBV6-2/TRBV6-3; abundance: NA; j_gene: TRBJ2-1
CDR3aa: CASRDYSGKGEKLFF; CDR3nt: TGCGCCAGCAGAGACTACTCCGGGAAGGGTGAAAAACTGTTTTTT; d_gene: NA; v_gene: TRBV10-2; abundance: NA; j_gene: TRBJ1-4